This T cell receptor (beta chain) was sequenced in a study of patients and donors after allogeneic stem cell transplantation. The V gene end was trimmed by 4 bases and the J gene end by 9 bases; junction bases not matched to a gene: 11. Germline assignment: CDR1 MNHNS and CDR2 SASEGT. The CDR3 loop spans 16 amino acids. The table lists this clonotype with many counts. MiXCR was run by TCRdb on the RT-PCR reads, yielding one entry per CDR3 protein. There are approximately 250,000 distinct CDR3 sequences in the sample; less than 15% occur only once, and under 14% lies in the top ten. This chain links TRBV6-1 with TRBJ2-1, with 11 nucleotides matching TRBD2. The sequenced sample consisted of blood, either unsorted or a sorted T cell fraction (not recorded which). The sequence derives from a human donor who was either an allogeneic HSCT recipient or a stem cell or donor lymphocyte infusion donor (not recorded which). It is not recorded whose cells these are; they may come from a transplant donor. The CDR3 sequence is CASSAQSIAGGGEQFF. CDR3 in DNA: TGTGCCAGCAGTGCCCAGTCGATAGCGGGAGGGGGTGAGCAGTTCTTC.